These 10 T cell receptor beta chains share one sample of origin, sequenced in a study of regulatory T cells in long-lasting Graves disease. Time point defined: persistent/refractory GD, antithyroid drugs over 5 years with positive TRAb. PBMC-derived RNA was used for the TCR library. Building the TCR beta libraries relied on iRepertoire HTBI primers, and CDR3 regions underwent Arm-PCR. TCRdb processed the multiplex PCR reads anew with MiXCR; each CDR3 protein has one entry. Of over 350,000 distinct CDR3 sequences listed, less than 25% are singletons. The sample consisted of peripheral blood mononuclear cells (PBMCs), taken when the disease was refractory, from a patient treated with antithyroid drugs. The receptors come from a female donor with Graves disease.

This clonotype was detected only a few times. The chain uses TRBV11-2 and TRBJ2-1; TRBD2 might be the D (5 bases). Deletions cut 1 base from V and 5 bases from J, with 12 bases between. Germline V CDR1 and CDR2: SGHAT, FQNNGV. CDR3 size: 15 residues. This CDR3 is CASSLARAANNEQFF. DNA of the CDR3: TGTGCCAGCAGCTTAGCGCGGGCAGCTAACAATGAGCAGTTCTTC.

Note on this clonotype: This may arise from a read error, as a much more abundant clone is one base away. This rearrangement joins TRBV12-5 to TRBJ2-5; D perhaps matches TRBD2 (5 bases). Trimming removed 6 bases from V and 2 bases from J, with 13 bases in between. The CDR3 is 14 amino acids. Germline assignment: CDR1 LGHNT and CDR2 FRNRAP. This CDR3 reads CASGRASRQETQYF. The CDR3 nucleotides are TGTGCTAGTGGACGGGCTAGCCGTCAAGAGACCCAGTACTTC.

This chain uses TRBV5-8 with TRBJ2-5; a weak D match, TRBD1 (6 bases). The CDR3 length is 14 residues. V lost 3 bases and J lost 8, with 17 bases in between. Germline V gene sequence: CDR1 SGHTS, CDR2 YDEGEE. For the CDR3, the DNA is TGTGCCAGCAGCTCCCAGACAGGCCTCGGCACCCAGTACTTC. Encoded protein: CASSSQTGLGTQYF.

This clonotype was found a few times. Germline and junction disagree at one end, which may indicate a read error. The chain carries TRBV25-1 and TRBJ1-2, with TRBD1 identical over 9 bases. The CDR3 extends over 16 amino acids. Looked up from germline, CDR1 is MGHDK and CDR2 is SYGVNS. CDR3 nucleotides: TGTGCCAGCAGTGGATTAAGGACAGGGGCCCTCTATGGCTACTCCTTC. It encodes CASSGLRTGALYGYSF.

The chain couples TRBV7-9 to TRBJ1-6, with 7 bases matching TRBD1. CDR3 size: 15 residues. The ends lost 5 bases at V and 1 base at J; junction bases unmatched: 2. The germline V gene encodes CDR1 SEHNR and CDR2 FQNEAQ (reference sequence). The CDR3 loop reads CASSTGESYNSPLHF. CDR3 nucleotide sequence: TGTGCCAGCAGCACAGGGGAGTCCTATAATTCACCCCTCCACTTT.

The V gene is TRBV15, the J gene TRBJ2-7; 10 bases match TRBD2. Germline CDR1 and CDR2: LNHNV and YYDKDF (reference sequence). The CDR3 runs 15 residues. V trimming: 4 bases; J trimming: 4 bases; junction bases outside the gene matches: 7. The CDR3 here is CATSTLAGERYEQYF. DNA for the CDR3: TGTGCCACCAGCACCCTAGCGGGAGAGAGGTACGAGCAGTACTTC.

This clonotype was recorded many times. The rearrangement links TRBV28 to TRBJ2-4; the D call may be TRBD1 or TRBD2 (6 bases each). From germline, CDR1 is MDHEN and CDR2 SYDVKM. The CDR3 runs 17 residues. V lost 6 bases and J lost 7, with 25 bases in between. The CDR3 loop reads CASSPTGAPGMRNIQYF. For the CDR3, the DNA is TGTGCCAGCAGCCCCACGGGGGCACCTGGTATGCGGAACATTCAGTACTTC. The full variable domain, its missing parts supplied by reference TRBV28 and TRBJ2-4, is DVKVTQSSRYLVKRTGEKVFLECVQDMDHENMFWYRQDPGLGLRLIYFSYDVKMKEKGDIPEGYSVSREKKERFSLILESASTNQTSMYLCASSPTGAPGMRNIQYFGAGTRLSVL.

This clonotype occurred many times. The CDR3 is CASSAYNSYEQYF. The CDR3 bases are TGTGCCAGCAGCGCCTACAACTCCTACGAGCAGTACTTC. The V call is TRBV7-3, the J call TRBJ2-7; D is unresolved. Trimming took off 5 bases at V and 0 bases at J, with 8 bases between the two ends. Germline values: CDR1 SGHTA, CDR2 FQGTGA. This CDR3 comprises 13 residues.

The chain carries TRBV20-1 and TRBJ2-1; TRBD1 or TRBD2 may be the D gene (5 bases each). The CDR3 has 10 amino acids. Between the trimmed V and J ends, which lost 3 bases and 11 bases, there was a span of 8 bases. Germline CDR1 DFQATT, CDR2 SNEGSKA (reference sequence). CDR3: CSARRDQQFF. The CDR3 DNA reads TGCAGTGCTAGGAGGGACCAGCAGTTCTTC.

At least ten counts were recorded for this clonotype. The chain is built from TRBV11-2 and TRBJ1-1; D remains ambiguous. V lost 3 bases, J lost 0 bases, and 8 bases lay in between. Germline values: CDR1 SGHAT, CDR2 FQNNGV. The length of the CDR3 is 14 residues. The CDR3 spells CASSFSTLNTEAFF. The CDR3 nucleotides read TGTGCCAGCAGCTTCAGCACCTTGAACACTGAAGCTTTCTTT.